This T cell receptor (beta chain) is from a study of shared T cell receptors in the human thymus. Remarks on this clone: The junction does not match germline at one end; this may be a read error.

The protocol was immunoSEQ multiplex PCR, while the TCRdb copy is restricted to in-frame clones and leaves out a portion. Among 600,000 or so clones, approximately 89% were seen once, and the ten largest hold 0.009% to 0.0095%. This CDR3 has 16 amino acids. CDR1 is MNHEY and CDR2 is SMNVEV in the germline V gene (reference sequence). These same data were also listed under a study on human thymus T cells.

The V call is TRBV27, the J call TRBJ2-7; tentative D call: TRBD2 (5 bases). Sequencing used thymocytes. The TCR comes from a boy younger than two with a congenital heart defect. The CDR3 sequence: CANSLYGGVPPYEQYF. As DNA, the CDR3 is TGTGCCAACAGTTTATATGGAGGCGTGCCCCCATACGAGCAGTACTTC.